A single sample is the source of the 25 T cell receptor beta chains below, sequenced in a study of response to subunit inactivated influenza vaccine. TCRdb analysed the RT-PCR reads with MiXCR anew, one entry per CDR3 protein. The sample holds a few hundred thousand distinct CDR3 sequences, about 15% seen once. Sequenced here: PBMCs from blood, sampled less than 13 days after vaccination. Receptors were obtained from a man aged 50 to 60 who received an inactivated influenza vaccine.

The chain has TRBV4-2 and TRBJ2-2; 12 nucleotides line up with TRBD2. From germline, CDR1 is LGHNA and CDR2 YNFKEQ. V gave up 5 bases and J gave up 0 bases; unmatched junction bases: 13. The CDR3 consists of 20 residues. CDR3 coding DNA: TGTGCCAGCAGCAGAGGACTAGCGGGGCGCGAGGGGGCGAACACCGGGGAGCTGTTTTTT. The encoded protein is CASSRGLAGREGANTGELFF.

This clonotype was seen a few times. The chain carries TRBV12-3 or TRBV12-4 and TRBJ1-4; D remains unclear. The CDR3 consists of 12 residues. Trimming took off 5 bases at V and 10 bases at J, with 11 bases between the two ends. The CDR3 region has the DNA TGTGCCAGCAGTCCCGGACTGGGAAAACTGTTTTTT. Its translation is CASSPGLGKLFF.

The sample holds a few counts of this clonotype. CDR3 nucleotide sequence: TGCGCCAGCAACGAGGGAGGGTGGGTCCACGAGCAGTACTTC. This translates into CASNEGGWVHEQYF. This chain uses TRBV5-1 with TRBJ2-7; 7 nucleotides match TRBD2. Germline values: CDR1 SGHRS, CDR2 YFSETQ. V was pared by 6 bases and J by 5 bases, with 11 bases of the junction left unmatched. The length of the CDR3 is 14 residues.

This clonotype was seen only a few times. V and J are TRBV5-5 and TRBJ2-7; D not resolved. V lost 0 bases and J lost 5, with 9 bases in between. Germline V gene data show CDR1 as SGHKS and CDR2 as YYEKEE (reference sequence). This CDR3 has 13 amino acids. CDR3 sequence reads: CASSLVGQDEQYF. CDR3 nucleotides: TGTGCCAGCAGCTTGGTAGGTCAAGACGAGCAGTACTTC.

This clonotype was counted between two and nine times. The chain carries TRBV11-2 and TRBJ2-3, with 9 nucleotides matching TRBD1. CDR1 and CDR2 (germline): SGHAT, FQNNGV. J gave up 5 bases and V 6 bases, and 9 bases lay outside the gene matches. The CDR3 is 15 amino acids. The CDR3 DNA follows: TGTGCCAGCAGGCCTAAGGGACAGGGCGTAGATACGCAGTATTTT. The encoded protein is CASRPKGQGVDTQYF.

This clonotype was found a few times. This rearrangement joins TRBV25-1 to TRBJ2-1; either TRBD1 or TRBD2 may supply D (5 bases each). The CDR3 spans 15 residues. Germline V CDR1 and CDR2: MGHDK, SYGVNS. Trimming cost V 3 bases and J 0 bases, with 9 bases left between them. In DNA form, the CDR3 reads TGTGCCAGCAGTGAGGCAGGGAGCTCCTACAATGAGCAGTTCTTC. Translated: CASSEAGSSYNEQFF.

This clonotype was seen a few times. The J gene is TRBJ2-7, the V gene TRBV12-3 or TRBV12-4, with 10 positions matching TRBD2. This CDR3 has 16 residues. After removal of 5 bases from V and 0 bases from J, the junction contained 7 bases not matched to a gene. The CDR3 reads CASSRGSGRSSYEQYF. In DNA, the CDR3 is TGTGCCAGCAGTCGGGGTAGCGGGAGGAGCTCCTACGAGCAGTACTTC.

This clonotype was detected only a few times. The rearrangement links TRBV6-2 or TRBV6-3 to TRBJ1-1, with D possibly TRBD1 on 6 matching bases. CDR3 size: 15 residues. V was clipped by 0 bases and J by 10 bases, with 18 bases between them. Germline V gives CDR1 MNHEY, CDR2 SVGEGT. The CDR3 sequence: CASSYSDRPLSRAFF. The CDR3 DNA follows: TGTGCCAGCAGTTACTCGGACAGACCCCTTTCCCGAGCTTTCTTT.

This clonotype showed up just a few times. The chain couples TRBV7-2 to TRBJ2-1, with D possibly being TRBD1 (7 bases). The CDR3 runs 17 residues. Germline loops: CDR1 SGHTA, CDR2 FQGNSA. The V and J ends lost 2 bases and 2 bases respectively, with 16 bases between them. The CDR3: CASSLISGGGTYNEQFF. The CDR3 nucleotides read TGTGCCAGCAGCTTAATAAGCGGAGGGGGCACCTACAATGAGCAGTTCTTC.

This clonotype has only a few counts. The V call is TRBV30, the J call TRBJ2-2; 13 bases are a match to TRBD2. The CDR3 loop spans 14 amino acids. Losses at the gene ends were 4 bases for V and 6 bases for J; bases not matched to a gene: 2. Germline CDR1 is GTSNPN and CDR2 is SVGIG (reference sequence). The CDR3 nucleotides are TGTGCCTGGACCGGACTAGCGGGGGCCGGGGAGCTGTTTTTT. Translated: CAWTGLAGAGELFF. Drawing the rest from reference TRBV30 and TRBJ2-2, the complete variable domain is SQTIHQWPATLVQPVGSPLSLECTVEGTSNPNLYWYRQAAGRGLQLLFYSVGIGQISSEVPQNLSASRPQDRQFILSSKKLLLSDSGFYLCAWTGLAGAGELFFGEGSRLTVL.

This clonotype has a handful of counts. Here the CDR3 DNA reads TGCAGCGTGCGACTAGTAGCAGATACGCAGTATTTT. Protein: CSVRLVADTQYF. The chain links TRBV29-1 to TRBJ2-3, with TRBD2 as a possible D gene (6 bases). The germline V gene has CDR1 SQVTM and CDR2 ANQGSEA. The CDR3 is 12 residues long. V dropped 6 bases and J dropped 4 bases, with 11 bases sitting between them.

This clonotype was detected a few times. The chain uses TRBV5-1 and TRBJ1-1; D not resolved. Germline lookup yields CDR1 SGHRS and CDR2 YFSETQ. Trimming removed 5 bases from V and 0 bases from J, with 14 bases in between. The CDR3 extends over 15 amino acids. CDR3 region: CASRVAGSMNTEAFF. CDR3 sequence (DNA): TGCGCCAGCAGAGTGGCAGGTTCCATGAACACTGAAGCTTTCTTT. Drawing the rest from reference TRBV5-1 and TRBJ1-1, the complete variable domain is KAGVTQTPRYLIKTRGQQVTLSCSPISGHRSVSWYQQTPGQGLQFLFEYFSETQRNKGNFPGRFSGRQFSNSRSEMNVSTLELGDSALYLCASRVAGSMNTEAFFGQGTRLTVV.

The chain joins TRBV20-1 to TRBJ2-3, with 12 nucleotides matching TRBD2. The V and J ends lost 4 bases and 4 bases, in that order; junction bases with no gene match: 6. The CDR3 is 15 residues long. From germline, CDR1 is DFQATT and CDR2 SNEGSKA (reference sequence). The CDR3 region has the DNA TGCAGTGCTACCTCTCTAGCGGGAGGGGCAGATACGCAGTATTTT. Amino acids: CSATSLAGGADTQYF.

The table lists this clonotype with a few counts. The J gene is TRBJ2-1, the V gene TRBV4-2; D ambiguous. Trimming took off 4 bases at V and 2 bases at J, with 12 bases between the two ends. The length of the CDR3 is 15 residues. The germline gives CDR1 LGHNA, CDR2 YNFKEQ. CDR3: CASSPETVTYNEQFF. The CDR3 DNA sequence: TGTGCCAGCAGCCCGGAAACAGTGACCTACAATGAGCAGTTCTTC.

The J gene is TRBJ1-3, the V gene TRBV30; D ambiguous. V lost 5 bases to trimming and J lost 3 bases, with 17 bases between them. CDR3 length: 15 amino acids. Germline CDR1 GTSNPN, CDR2 SVGIG (reference sequence). Written as DNA, the CDR3 is TGTGCCTGGGGAAGATGGACTTCTGGTGGAAACACCATATATTTT. Translation: CAWGRWTSGGNTIYF.

The V gene is TRBV2, the J gene TRBJ2-1; D gene uncertain. Trimming took 5 bases from V and 0 from J, leaving 20 bases between them. The CDR3 is 18 residues long. Germline values: CDR1 SNHLY, CDR2 FYNNEI. Here the CDR3 DNA reads TGTGCCAGCAGTTACGAGGTTCTTCGGTCTAGCTCCTACAATGAGCAGTTCTTC. Translated: CASSYEVLRSSSYNEQFF.

The chain employs TRBV20-1 and TRBJ2-1, with 9 bases matching TRBD2. The CDR3 loop spans 14 amino acids. Trimming cost V 6 bases and J 9 bases; bases outside gene matches: 12. Germline values: CDR1 DFQATT, CDR2 SNEGSKA (reference sequence). This CDR3 is CSAGRGGGAGEQFF. Here the CDR3 DNA reads TGCAGTGCAGGACGGGGCGGGGGGGCAGGTGAGCAGTTCTTC.

This clonotype was counted between two and nine times. The J gene is TRBJ2-3, the V gene TRBV20-1; D may match TRBD1 or TRBD2 (5 bases each). Germline V gene sequence: CDR1 DFQATT, CDR2 SNEGSKA (reference sequence). This CDR3 has 15 residues. The V and J ends lost 3 bases and 2 bases respectively, with 15 bases between them. Here the CDR3 DNA reads TGCAGTGCTAGGTCTGCCCGAGGGGACACAGATACGCAGTATTTT. Residues: CSARSARGDTDTQYF.

In this sample, this clonotype turned up a few times. The chain recombines TRBV9 with TRBJ1-3; D is ambiguous. The CDR3 spans 16 residues. Germline CDR1 and CDR2: SGDLS and YYNGEE. V lost 0 bases and J lost 0, with 10 bases in between. In DNA form, the CDR3 reads TGTGCCAGCAGCGTAGGAGGAGCTAACTCTGGAAACACCATATATTTT. It codes for CASSVGGANSGNTIYF.

This clonotype was observed a few times. The chain links TRBV11-2 to TRBJ2-1, with TRBD2 identical over 14 bases. Germline CDR1 and CDR2: SGHAT and FQNNGV. The V and J ends lost 6 bases and 4 bases, in that order; junction bases with no gene match: 17. The CDR3 covers 20 residues. CDR3 coding DNA: TGTGCCAGCAGACGGAAAAGTCCCGGGACTAGCGGGGGACCTTACAATGAGCAGTTCTTC. This codes for CASRRKSPGTSGGPYNEQFF.

This clonotype was counted only a few times. V is TRBV29-1 and J is TRBJ2-4; 9 bases line up with TRBD1. CDR1 is SQVTM, CDR2 ANQGSEA, per germline. Germline trimming cut 7 bases from V and 5 bases from J; bases unmatched to any gene: 9. The CDR3 is made up of 14 amino acids. This CDR3 reads CSAIQGAPENIQYF. The DNA for the CDR3 is TGCAGCGCGATACAGGGGGCGCCTGAAAACATTCAGTACTTC. The variable domain in full, with the rest retrieved from reference TRBV29-1 and TRBJ2-4, is SAVISQKPSRDICQRGTSLTIQCQVDSQVTMMFWYRQQPGQSLTLIATANQGSEATYESGFVIDKFPISRPNLTFSTLTVSNMSPEDSSIYLCSAIQGAPENIQYFGAGTRLSVL.

The chain uses TRBV12-3 or TRBV12-4 and TRBJ2-7; TRBD1 agrees at 7 bases. Trimming removed 6 bases from V and 6 bases from J; junction bases left unmatched: 11. The length of the CDR3 is 14 residues. The CDR3 nucleotides are TGTGCCAGCAGCGAAGCACCGACAGGGCGCGAGCAGTACTTC. Its translation: CASSEAPTGREQYF.

The rearrangement uses TRBV7-2 and TRBJ2-7, with D unresolved. V shed 8 bases and J shed 0 bases, with 11 bases lying between them. Per germline, CDR1 SGHTA and CDR2 FQGNSA. The CDR3 has 13 residues. The CDR3 DNA reads as TGTGCCAGCTCGACTTTTTCCTCCTACGAGCAGTACTTC. It codes for CASSTFSSYEQYF.

This clonotype has ten or more counts. This chain uses TRBV7-8 with TRBJ2-3; D call uncertain. This CDR3 is built from 15 residues. Trimming cost V 5 bases and J 1 base, with 13 bases left between them. Germline-derived CDR1 and CDR2 are SGHVS and FQNEAQ. CDR3 amino acids: CASSKQLLGTDTQYF. DNA of the CDR3: TGTGCCAGCAGCAAACAGTTGTTAGGCACAGATACGCAGTATTTT.

The table lists this clonotype with a few counts. At one of its ends the junction is not consistent with the germline gene, which may arise from a read error. The CDR3 loop reads CAARTFGTVRAGELFF. For the CDR3, the DNA is TGTGCCGCCAGAACTTTCGGGACAGTACGCGCCGGGGAGCTGTTTTTT. This chain connects TRBV24-1 to TRBJ2-2, with 7 bases fitting TRBD1. Looked up from germline, CDR1 is KGHDR and CDR2 is SFDVKD. The CDR3 extends over 16 amino acids.